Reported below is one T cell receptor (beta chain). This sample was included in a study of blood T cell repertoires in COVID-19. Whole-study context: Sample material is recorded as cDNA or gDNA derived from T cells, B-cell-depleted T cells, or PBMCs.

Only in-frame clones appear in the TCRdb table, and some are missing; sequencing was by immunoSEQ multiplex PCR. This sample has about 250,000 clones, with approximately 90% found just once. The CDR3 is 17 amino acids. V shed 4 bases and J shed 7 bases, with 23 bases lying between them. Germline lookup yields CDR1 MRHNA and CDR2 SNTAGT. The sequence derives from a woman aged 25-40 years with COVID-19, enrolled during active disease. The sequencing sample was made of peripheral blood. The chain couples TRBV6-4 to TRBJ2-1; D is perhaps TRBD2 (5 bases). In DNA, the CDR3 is TGTGCCAGCAGTGGCGCCCCTTCTAGCCGCTCGAGGAATGAGCAGTTCTTC. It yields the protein CASSGAPSSRSRNEQFF.